The clone carrying this TCR beta chain came up a few times. This specimen belongs to a study of control samples from healthy donors and cancer patients. The protocol was immunoSEQ multiplex PCR, while the TCRdb copy is restricted to in-frame clones and leaves out a portion. This sample yields around 51,000 clones, of which approximately 80% are seen a single time; about a tenth belongs to the top ten. The CDR3 consists of 16 residues. V lost 4 bases and J lost 5; bases outside the gene matches: 11. Germline CDR1 MGHRA, CDR2 YSYEKL. The chain employs TRBV4-1 and TRBJ2-1; 7 bases are a match to TRBD2. Sequenced: blood. This receptor was obtained from a man aged 65-85 years in good health. The CDR3 protein is CASSREGRAYNNEQFF. The CDR3 DNA is TGCGCCAGCAGCCGGGAGGGACGGGCTTATAACAATGAGCAGTTCTTC.